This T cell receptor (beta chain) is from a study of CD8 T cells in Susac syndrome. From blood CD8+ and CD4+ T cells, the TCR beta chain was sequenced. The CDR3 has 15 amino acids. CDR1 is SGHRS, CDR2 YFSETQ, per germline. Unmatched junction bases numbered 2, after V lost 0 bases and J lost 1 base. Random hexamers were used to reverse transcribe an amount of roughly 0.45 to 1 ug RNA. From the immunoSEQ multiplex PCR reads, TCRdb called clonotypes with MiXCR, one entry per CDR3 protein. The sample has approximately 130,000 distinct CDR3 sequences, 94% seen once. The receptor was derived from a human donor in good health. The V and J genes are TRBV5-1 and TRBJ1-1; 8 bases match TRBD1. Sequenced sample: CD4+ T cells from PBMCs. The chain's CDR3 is CASSLVGQGNTEAFF. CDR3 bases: TGCGCCAGCAGCTTGGTAGGACAGGGGAACACTGAAGCTTTCTTT.